One sample yielded the 13 T cell receptor beta chains listed below, sequenced in a study of vaccination and CD4 T cells after COVID-19. Once obtained from cultured CD4+ T cells, the DNA was sequenced using the Oncomine TCR Beta short-read assay. In TCRdb, the PCR reads were re-called with MiXCR into one record per CDR3 protein. In the table there are tens of thousands of distinct CDR3 sequences, 67% of which are singletons. No antigens are known for them. Treatment of the sample: approximately 10-day PBMC culture with coronavirus spike peptide pools or control peptides (ViraFEST assay). Sequenced here: CD4+ T cells from blood, cultured in vitro, sampled after SARS-CoV-2 vaccination. These receptor sequences come from a human donor who received a COVID-19 vaccine.

This clonotype was seen more than once but under ten times. The chain recombines TRBV2 with TRBJ2-2; 14 nucleotides match TRBD2. Per the germline V gene, CDR1 is SNHLY and CDR2 is FYNNEI. The CDR3 extends over 16 amino acids. Trimming took 5 bases from V and 6 from J; bases not matched to a gene: 5. In DNA, the CDR3 is TGTGCCAGCAGTCTACTGACTAGCGGGGGGGCCGGGGAGCTGTTTTTT. Translated, it gives CASSLLTSGGAGELFF.

Only a few counts were recorded for this clonotype. This chain links TRBV19 with TRBJ2-1, with 13 bases fitting TRBD2. Losses at the gene ends were 5 bases for V and 4 bases for J; bases not matched to a gene: 5. The CDR3 consists of 16 residues. Germline V CDR1 and CDR2: LNHDA, SQIVND (reference sequence). The CDR3 region is CASSSRTSGGYNEQFF. CDR3 coding DNA: TGTGCCAGTAGTTCCAGGACTAGCGGGGGTTACAATGAGCAGTTCTTC.

The chain recombines TRBV19 with TRBJ1-2, with 10 positions matching TRBD1. Germline lookup yields CDR1 LNHDA and CDR2 SQIVND (reference sequence). The CDR3 contains 15 residues. V shed 6 bases and J 8 bases; nucleotides not matched to a gene: 12. The CDR3 sequence is CASRTTGGEVEGYTF. As DNA, the CDR3 is TGTGCCAGTAGAACGACAGGGGGCGAAGTAGAAGGCTACACCTTC.

V gene TRBV24-1 combines with J gene TRBJ2-5; D perhaps matches TRBD2 (6 bases). Deletions cut 0 bases from V and 2 bases from J, with 18 bases between. The CDR3 covers 18 residues. Germline-derived CDR1 and CDR2 are KGHDR and SFDVKD. This CDR3 reads CATSDLLPGVGGQETQYF. CDR3 DNA: TGTGCCACCAGTGATTTGCTCCCTGGGGTTGGGGGGCAAGAGACCCAGTACTTC.

In its sample, this clonotype was seen a few times. The rearrangement links TRBV10-3 to TRBJ2-5; a weak D match, TRBD2 (7 bases). This CDR3 is 13 amino acids long. Trimming removed 8 bases at V and 5 bases at J, with 15 bases between. CDR1 ENHRY and CDR2 SYGVKD come from the germline V gene. CDR3 residues: CAIQGGADETQYF. CDR3 nucleotide sequence: TGTGCCATCCAAGGGGGGGCCGACGAGACCCAGTACTTC.

This clonotype was picked up a small number of times. This chain joins TRBV20-1 and TRBJ1-2, with TRBD1 matching over 8 bases. From germline, CDR1 is DFQATT and CDR2 SNEGSKA (reference sequence). The CDR3 has 17 residues. V lost 0 bases, J lost 0 bases, and 9 bases stayed unmatched. Here the CDR3 DNA reads TGCAGTGCTAGAGATGGGTGGGGACAGGAGTCTAACTATGGCTACACCTTC. This encodes CSARDGWGQESNYGYTF.

This clonotype was seen more than once but under ten times. This sequence joins TRBV24-1 and TRBJ2-2; the D gene is possibly TRBD1 (5 bases). The germline gives CDR1 KGHDR, CDR2 SFDVKD. The CDR3 loop spans 17 amino acids. The V end was cut by 4 bases, the J end by 6 bases, with 20 bases between. The CDR3 nucleotides are TGTGCCACCAGTGACCCGACGACAGTCCTGGGCGCCGGGGAGCTGTTTTTT. Encoded protein: CATSDPTTVLGAGELFF.

The CDR3 nucleotides read TGCAGTGCTAGAGATCAAGGGGGGCCGGGCAATCAGCCCCAGCATTTT. Its translation: CSARDQGGPGNQPQHF. The genes are TRBV20-1 and TRBJ1-5; TRBD1 is a possible D gene (6 bases). The V gene's germline CDR1 is DFQATT and CDR2 SNEGSKA (reference sequence). This CDR3 spans 16 amino acids. V was pared by 0 bases and J by 2 bases, with 14 bases between.

This chain's CDR3 is CATGSEFTDTQYF. The CDR3 nucleotides read TGTGCCACCGGATCAGAGTTCACAGATACGCAGTATTTT. The chain recombines TRBV24-1 with TRBJ2-3, with D hard to call. The CDR3 loop spans 13 amino acids. Trimming shortened V by 9 bases and J by 2 bases, and 11 bases separated the two germline ends. Germline lookup yields CDR1 KGHDR and CDR2 SFDVKD.

As regards this clonotype: The limits of the CDR3 on the DNA are not certain, so only TCRdb's listed CDR3 is given. V gene TRBV2 combines with J gene TRBJ2-3; the D call in the table, TRBD1, was not verified against the DNA. Both ends counted, the CDR3 spans 23 residues. Germline CDR1 SNHLY, CDR2 FYNNEI. The CDR3 spells CASSEGTAGGGYTFGSGTDTQYF.

This clonotype was observed a few times. V is TRBV12-3 or TRBV12-4 and J is TRBJ1-5; TRBD1 matches at 10 bases. This CDR3 has 15 amino acids. J lost 3 bases, V lost 5 bases, and 4 bases had no gene match. The CDR3 DNA follows: TGTGCCAGCAGTACCGGGACAGGGGTCAATCAGCCCCAGCATTTT. Its protein product is CASSTGTGVNQPQHF.

This clonotype was counted between two and nine times. The chain recombines TRBV6-1 with TRBJ1-5, with 12 bases identical to TRBD1. J gave up 2 bases and V 7 bases, and 12 bases lay outside the gene matches. The CDR3 runs to 18 residues. Germline V gives CDR1 MNHNS, CDR2 SASEGT. The CDR3 nucleotides read TGTGCCAGCAATGAGAACCGGGACAGGGGGCAGGGCAATCAGCCCCAGCATTTT. This sequence encodes CASNENRDRGQGNQPQHF.

This clonotype has a handful of counts. V is TRBV25-1 and J is TRBJ2-5; 7 nucleotides match TRBD2. Germline loops: CDR1 MGHDK, CDR2 SYGVNS. Germline trimming cut 1 base from V and 4 bases from J; bases unmatched to any gene: 6. CDR3 length: 15 amino acids. This chain's CDR3 is CASSEFEGRGETQYF. The CDR3 DNA follows: TGTGCCAGCAGTGAATTTGAGGGGAGGGGAGAGACCCAGTACTTC.